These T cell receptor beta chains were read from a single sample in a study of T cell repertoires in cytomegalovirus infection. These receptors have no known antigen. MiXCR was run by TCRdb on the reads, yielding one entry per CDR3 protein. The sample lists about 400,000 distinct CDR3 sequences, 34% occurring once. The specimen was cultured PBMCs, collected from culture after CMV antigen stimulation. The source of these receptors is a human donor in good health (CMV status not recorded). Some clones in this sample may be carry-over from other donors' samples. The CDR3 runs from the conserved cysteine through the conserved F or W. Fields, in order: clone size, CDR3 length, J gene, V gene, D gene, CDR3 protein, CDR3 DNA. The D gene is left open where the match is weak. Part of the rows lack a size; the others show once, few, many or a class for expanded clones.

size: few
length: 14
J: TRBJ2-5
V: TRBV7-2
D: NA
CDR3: CASSPPAVEETQYF
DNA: TGTGCCAGTAGCCCGCCCGCTGTGGAAGAGACCCAGTACTTC

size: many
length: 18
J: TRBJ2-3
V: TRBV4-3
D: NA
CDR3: CASSQDLRRTGATDTQYF
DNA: TGCGCCAGCAGCCAAGATCTCCGCAGGACGGGAGCTACAGATACGCAGTATTTT

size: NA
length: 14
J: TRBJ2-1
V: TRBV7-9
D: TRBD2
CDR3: CASSRYSGSSEQFF
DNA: TGTGCCAGCAGCCGATATAGCGGGAGCTCTGAGCAGTTCTTC

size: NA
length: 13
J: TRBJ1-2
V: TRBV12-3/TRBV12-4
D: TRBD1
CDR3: CASRATGGYGYTF
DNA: TGTGCCAGCAGAGCTACAGGGGGCTATGGCTACACCTTC

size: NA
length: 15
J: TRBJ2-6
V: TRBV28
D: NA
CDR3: CASTPRLSGANVLTF
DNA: TGTGCCAGCACCCCTAGGCTCTCTGGGGCCAACGTCCTGACTTTC

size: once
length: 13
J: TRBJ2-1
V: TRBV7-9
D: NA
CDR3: CASSFSTYNEQFF
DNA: TGTGCCAGCAGCTTCAGTACCTACAATGAGCAGTTCTTC

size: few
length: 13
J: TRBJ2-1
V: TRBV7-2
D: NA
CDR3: CASSLAVRDEQFF
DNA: TGTGCCAGCAGCTTAGCGGTGCGGGATGAGCAGTTCTTC

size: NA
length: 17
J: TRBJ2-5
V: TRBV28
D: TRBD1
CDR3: CASSLRTGFVGQETQYF
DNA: TGTGCCAGCAGTTTAAGGACAGGGTTCGTAGGACAAGAGACCCAGTACTTC

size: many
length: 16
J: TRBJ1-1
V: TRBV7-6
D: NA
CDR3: CASSLGVGHLGTEAFF
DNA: TGTGCCAGCAGCTTAGGGGTAGGGCACCTAGGCACTGAAGCTTTCTTT

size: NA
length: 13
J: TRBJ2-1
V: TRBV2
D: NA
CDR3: CASRIQEIHEQFF
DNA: TGTGCCAGCAGGATCCAGGAGATACATGAGCAGTTCTTC

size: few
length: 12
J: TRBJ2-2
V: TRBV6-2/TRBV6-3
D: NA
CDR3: CASSYLAGELFF
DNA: TGTGCCAGCAGTTATCTGGCCGGGGAGCTGTTTTTT

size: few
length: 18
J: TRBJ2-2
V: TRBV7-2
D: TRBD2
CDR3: CASSSRLTSGSRNGELFF
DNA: TGTGCCAGCAGCTCCCGCTTGACTAGCGGGAGTCGGAACGGGGAGCTGTTTTTT

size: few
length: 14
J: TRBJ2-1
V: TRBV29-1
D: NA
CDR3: CSVATRPPYNEQFF
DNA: TGCAGCGTTGCTACTAGACCTCCCTACAATGAGCAGTTCTTC

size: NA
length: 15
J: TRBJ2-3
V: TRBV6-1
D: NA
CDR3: CASNGGTVRTDTQYF
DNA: TGTGCCAGCAACGGCGGCACCGTTCGCACAGATACGCAGTATTTT

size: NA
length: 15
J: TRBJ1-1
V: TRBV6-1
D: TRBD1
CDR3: CASSYAGQGYTEAFF
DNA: TGTGCCAGCAGTTATGCCGGACAGGGGTACACTGAAGCTTTCTTT

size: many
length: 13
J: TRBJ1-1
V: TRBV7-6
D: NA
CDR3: CASSQTTGTEAFF
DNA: TGTGCCAGCAGCCAAACAACAGGGACTGAAGCTTTCTTT

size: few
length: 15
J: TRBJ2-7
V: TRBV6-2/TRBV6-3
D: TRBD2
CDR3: CASSISGSFVYEQYF
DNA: TGTGCCAGCAGTATTAGCGGGAGTTTCGTTTACGAGCAGTACTTC

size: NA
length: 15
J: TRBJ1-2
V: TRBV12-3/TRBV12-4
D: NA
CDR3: CASSAAGGGSAGYTF
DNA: TGTGCCAGCAGTGCCGCCGGGGGGGGCTCGGCTGGCTACACCTTC

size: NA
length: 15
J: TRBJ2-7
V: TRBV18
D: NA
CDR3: CASSPRSAVSYEQYF
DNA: TGTGCCAGCTCACCGCGTTCAGCGGTCTCCTACGAGCAGTACTTC

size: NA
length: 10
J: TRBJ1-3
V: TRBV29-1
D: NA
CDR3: CSVAGNTIYF
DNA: TGCAGCGTTGCTGGAAACACCATATATTTT

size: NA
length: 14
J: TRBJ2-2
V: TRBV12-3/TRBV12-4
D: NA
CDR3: CASSLQGWIGELFF
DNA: TGTGCCAGCAGTTTACAGGGATGGATCGGGGAGCTGTTTTTT

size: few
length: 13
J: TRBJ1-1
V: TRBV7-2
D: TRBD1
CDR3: CASTRQGLTEAFF
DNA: TGTGCCAGCACCAGACAGGGTCTCACTGAAGCTTTCTTT

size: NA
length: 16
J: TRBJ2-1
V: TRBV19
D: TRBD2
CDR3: CASSPQGLAGAEEQFF
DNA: TGTGCCAGTAGTCCCCAGGGACTAGCGGGAGCTGAGGAGCAGTTCTTC

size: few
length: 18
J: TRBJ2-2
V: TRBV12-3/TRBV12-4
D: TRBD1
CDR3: CASSLRDRGRLGTGELFF
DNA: TGTGCCAGCAGTTTGCGGGACAGGGGGCGCCTGGGCACCGGGGAGCTGTTTTTT

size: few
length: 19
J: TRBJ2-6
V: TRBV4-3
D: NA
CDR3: CASSQGQTSPSAGANVLTF
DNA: TGCGCCAGCAGCCAAGGGCAGACCTCACCCAGTGCGGGGGCCAACGTCCTGACTTTC

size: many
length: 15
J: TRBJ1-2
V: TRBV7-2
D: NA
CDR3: CASSLARLADYGYTF
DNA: TGTGCCAGCAGCTTAGCACGTCTCGCCGACTATGGCTACACCTTC

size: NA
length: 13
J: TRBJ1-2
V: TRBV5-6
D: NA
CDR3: CASSLRSFYGYTF
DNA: TGTGCCAGCAGCTTGAGGAGCTTCTATGGCTACACCTTC

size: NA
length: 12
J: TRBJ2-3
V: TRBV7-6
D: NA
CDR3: CASSPFEDTQYF
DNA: TGTGCCAGCAGTCCCTTTGAAGATACGCAGTATTTT

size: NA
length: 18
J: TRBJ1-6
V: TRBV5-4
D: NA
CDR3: CASRKKDDPGEYNSPLHF
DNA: TGTGCCAGCAGAAAGAAGGATGACCCTGGGGAATATAATTCACCCCTCCACTTT

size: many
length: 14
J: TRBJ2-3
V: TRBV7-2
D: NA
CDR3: CASSSWGGTDTQYF
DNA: TGTGCCAGCAGCTCCTGGGGAGGCACAGATACGCAGTATTTT

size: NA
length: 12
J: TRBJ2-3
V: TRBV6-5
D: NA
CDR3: CASGQNTDTQYF
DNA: TGTGCCAGCGGACAGAACACAGATACGCAGTATTTT

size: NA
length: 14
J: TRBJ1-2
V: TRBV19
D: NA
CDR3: CASSISSAGIGYTF
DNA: TGTGCCAGTAGTATAAGTTCCGCAGGGATTGGCTACACCTTC

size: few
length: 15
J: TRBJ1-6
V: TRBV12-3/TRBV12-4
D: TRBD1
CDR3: CASSPRQGVGSPLHF
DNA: TGTGCCAGCAGTCCTCGACAGGGGGTGGGTTCACCCCTCCACTTT

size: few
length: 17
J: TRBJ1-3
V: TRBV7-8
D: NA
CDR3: CASSNNWREGSGNTIYF
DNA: TGTGCCAGCAGCAATAACTGGAGGGAAGGATCAGGAAACACCATATATTTT

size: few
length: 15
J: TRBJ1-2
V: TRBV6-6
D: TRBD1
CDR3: CASSSTGGRNYGYTF
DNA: TGTGCCAGCAGTTCGACAGGGGGAAGGAACTATGGCTACACCTTC

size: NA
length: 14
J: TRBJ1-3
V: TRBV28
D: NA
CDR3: CASRLGGSGNTIYF
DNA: TGTGCCAGCCGCCTGGGGGGCTCTGGAAACACCATATATTTT

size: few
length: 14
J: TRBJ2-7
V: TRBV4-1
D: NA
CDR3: CASSQRTSGHEQYF
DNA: TGCGCCAGCAGCCAAAGGACCTCGGGCCACGAGCAGTACTTC

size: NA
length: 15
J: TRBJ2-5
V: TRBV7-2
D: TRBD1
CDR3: CASSPGGQGQETQYF
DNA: TGTGCCAGCAGCCCCGGGGGACAGGGGCAAGAGACCCAGTACTTC

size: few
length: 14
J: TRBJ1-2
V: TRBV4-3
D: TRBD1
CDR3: CASSQGRGQEGYTF
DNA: TGCGCCAGCAGCCAGGGCAGGGGGCAGGAAGGCTACACCTTC

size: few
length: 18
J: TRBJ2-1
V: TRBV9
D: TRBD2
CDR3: CASSVAGLAGGSYNEQFF
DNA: TGTGCCAGCAGCGTAGCGGGACTAGCGGGAGGATCCTACAATGAGCAGTTCTTC

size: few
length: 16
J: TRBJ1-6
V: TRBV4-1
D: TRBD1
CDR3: CASSQTGTGGASPLHF
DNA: TGCGCCAGCAGCCAGACCGGGACAGGGGGCGCTTCACCCCTCCACTTT

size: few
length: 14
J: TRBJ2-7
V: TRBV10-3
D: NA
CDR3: CAIRPDGGVYEQYF
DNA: TGTGCCATCAGGCCAGACGGAGGGGTTTACGAGCAGTACTTC

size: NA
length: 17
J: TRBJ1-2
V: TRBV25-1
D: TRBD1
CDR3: CASSQRNIIQGSYGYTF
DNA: TGTGCCAGCAGCCAACGAAATATAATACAGGGGAGCTATGGCTACACCTTC

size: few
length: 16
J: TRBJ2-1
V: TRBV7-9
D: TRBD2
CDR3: CASSPPLAGERNEQFF
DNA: TGTGCCAGCAGCCCCCCTCTAGCGGGAGAGAGAAATGAGCAGTTCTTC

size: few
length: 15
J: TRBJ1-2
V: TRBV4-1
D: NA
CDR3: CASSQAMDSLYGYTF
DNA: TGCGCCAGCAGCCAGGCCATGGACAGCCTCTATGGCTACACCTTC

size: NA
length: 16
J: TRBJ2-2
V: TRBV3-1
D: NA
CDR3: CASSQSAGTNTGELFF
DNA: TGTGCCAGCAGCCAATCCGCAGGGACGAACACCGGGGAGCTGTTTTTT

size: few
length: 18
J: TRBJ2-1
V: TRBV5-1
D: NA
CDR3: CASSLAPQGTLSYNEQFF
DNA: TGCGCCAGCAGCTTGGCCCCTCAAGGAACTCTCTCCTACAATGAGCAGTTCTTC

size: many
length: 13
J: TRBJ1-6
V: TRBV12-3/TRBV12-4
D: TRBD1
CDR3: CASTGTANSPLHF
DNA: TGTGCCAGCACCGGGACAGCTAATTCACCCCTCCACTTT

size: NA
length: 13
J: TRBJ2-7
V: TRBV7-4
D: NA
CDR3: CASSQNGPHEQYF
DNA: TGTGCCAGCAGCCAAAACGGGCCACACGAGCAGTACTTC